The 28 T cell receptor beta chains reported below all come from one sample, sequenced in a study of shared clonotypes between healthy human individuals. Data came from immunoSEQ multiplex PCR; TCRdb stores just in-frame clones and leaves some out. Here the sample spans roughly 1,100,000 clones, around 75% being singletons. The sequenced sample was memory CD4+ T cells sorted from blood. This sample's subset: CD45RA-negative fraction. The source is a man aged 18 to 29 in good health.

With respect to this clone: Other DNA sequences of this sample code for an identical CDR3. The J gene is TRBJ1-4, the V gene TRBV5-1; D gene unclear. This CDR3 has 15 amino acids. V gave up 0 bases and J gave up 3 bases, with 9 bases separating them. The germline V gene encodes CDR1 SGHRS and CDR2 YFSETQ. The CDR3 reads CASSLAGSSNEKLFF. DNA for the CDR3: TGCGCCAGCAGCTTGGCGGGCAGTTCTAATGAAAAACTGTTTTTT. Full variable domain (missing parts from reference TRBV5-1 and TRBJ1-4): KAGVTQTPRYLIKTRGQQVTLSCSPISGHRSVSWYQQTPGQGLQFLFEYFSETQRNKGNFPGRFSGRQFSNSRSEMNVSTLELGDSALYLCASSLAGSSNEKLFFGSGTQLSVL.

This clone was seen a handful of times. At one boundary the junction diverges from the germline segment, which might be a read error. CDR3 in DNA: TGTGCCAGCTCACCACCCAGCGGGGACAACGTCCTGACTTTC. Translated: CASSPPSGDNVLTF. The gene calls are TRBV18 and TRBJ2-6, with 7 nucleotides matching TRBD2. This CDR3 has 14 residues. Germline V gene lookup returns CDR1 KGHSH and CDR2 LQKENI.

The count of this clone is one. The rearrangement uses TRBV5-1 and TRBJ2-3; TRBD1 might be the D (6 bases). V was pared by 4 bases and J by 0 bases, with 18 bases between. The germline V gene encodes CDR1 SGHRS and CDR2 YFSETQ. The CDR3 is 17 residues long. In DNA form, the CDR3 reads TGCGCCAGCAGCCTAGGACAGTCATCGACTAGCACAGATACGCAGTATTTT. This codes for CASSLGQSSTSTDTQYF.

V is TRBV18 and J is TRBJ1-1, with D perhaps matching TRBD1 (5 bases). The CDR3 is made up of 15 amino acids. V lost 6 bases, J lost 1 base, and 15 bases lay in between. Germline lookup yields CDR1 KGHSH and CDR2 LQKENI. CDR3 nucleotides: TGTGCCAGCTCCGCGGTAGGGGCTAAGAACACTGAAGCTTTCTTT. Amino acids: CASSAVGAKNTEAFF.

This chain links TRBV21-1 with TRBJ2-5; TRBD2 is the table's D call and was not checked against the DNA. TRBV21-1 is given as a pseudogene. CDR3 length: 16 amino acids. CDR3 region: CASSKGEDRHEGTQYF. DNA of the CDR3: TGTGCCAGCAGCAAAGGGGAGGACCGCCACGAAGGGACCCAGTACTTC.

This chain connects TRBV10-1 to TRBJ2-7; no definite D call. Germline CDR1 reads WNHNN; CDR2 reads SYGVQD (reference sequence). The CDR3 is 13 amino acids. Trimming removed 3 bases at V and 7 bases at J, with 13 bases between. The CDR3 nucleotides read TGCGCCAGCAGTGAAGACGGCGTAGGGGAGCAGTACTTC. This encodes CASSEDGVGEQYF.

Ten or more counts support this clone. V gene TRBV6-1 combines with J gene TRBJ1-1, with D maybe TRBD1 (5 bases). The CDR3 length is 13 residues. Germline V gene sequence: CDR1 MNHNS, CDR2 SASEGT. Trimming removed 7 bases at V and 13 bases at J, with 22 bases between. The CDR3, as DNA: TGTGCCAGCACCCTCAGTTCTCAGGGTGAGGGTTTCTTT. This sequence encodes CASTLSSQGEGFF.

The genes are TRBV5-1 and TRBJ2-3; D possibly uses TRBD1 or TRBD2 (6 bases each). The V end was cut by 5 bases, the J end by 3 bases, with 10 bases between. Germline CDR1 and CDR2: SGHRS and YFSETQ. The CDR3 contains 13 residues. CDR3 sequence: CASRKGGTDTQYF. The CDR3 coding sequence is TGCGCCAGCAGGAAAGGGGGGACAGATACGCAGTATTTT.

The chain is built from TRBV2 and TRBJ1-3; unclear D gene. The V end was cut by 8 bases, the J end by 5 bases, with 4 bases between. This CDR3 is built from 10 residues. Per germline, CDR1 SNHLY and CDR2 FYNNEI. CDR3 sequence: CASRRNTIYF. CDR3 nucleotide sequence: TGTGCCAGCCGCAGAAACACCATATATTTT.

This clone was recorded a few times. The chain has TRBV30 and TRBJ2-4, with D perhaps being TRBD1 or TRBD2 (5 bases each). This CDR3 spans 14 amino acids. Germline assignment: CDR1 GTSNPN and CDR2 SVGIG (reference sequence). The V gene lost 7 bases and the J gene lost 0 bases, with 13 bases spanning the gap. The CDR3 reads CAFWDRLAKNIQYF. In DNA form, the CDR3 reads TGTGCCTTCTGGGACCGACTAGCCAAAAACATTCAGTACTTC.

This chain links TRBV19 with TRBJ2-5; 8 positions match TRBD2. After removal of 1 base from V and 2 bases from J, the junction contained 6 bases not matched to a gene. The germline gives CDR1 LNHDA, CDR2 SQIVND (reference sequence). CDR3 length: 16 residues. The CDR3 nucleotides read TGTGCCAGTAGTATAGTTTCAGGCGGGGGGCAAGAGACCCAGTACTTC. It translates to CASSIVSGGGQETQYF.

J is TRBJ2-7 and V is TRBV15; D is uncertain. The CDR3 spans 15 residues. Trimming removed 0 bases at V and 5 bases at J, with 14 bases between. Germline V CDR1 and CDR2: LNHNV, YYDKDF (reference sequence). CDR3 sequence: CATSRDMGWQDEQYF. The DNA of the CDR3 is TGTGCCACCAGCAGAGATATGGGCTGGCAGGACGAGCAGTACTTC.

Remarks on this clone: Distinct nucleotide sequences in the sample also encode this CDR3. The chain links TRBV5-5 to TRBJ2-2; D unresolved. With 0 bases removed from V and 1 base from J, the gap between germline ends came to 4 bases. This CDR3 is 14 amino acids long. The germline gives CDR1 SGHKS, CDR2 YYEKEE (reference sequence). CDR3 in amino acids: CASSLGQNTGELFF. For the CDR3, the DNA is TGTGCCAGCAGCTTGGGACAGAACACCGGGGAGCTGTTTTTT.

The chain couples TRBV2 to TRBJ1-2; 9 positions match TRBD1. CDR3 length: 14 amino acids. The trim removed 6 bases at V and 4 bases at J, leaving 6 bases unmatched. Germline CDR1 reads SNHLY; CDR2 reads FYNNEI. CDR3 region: CASRSDRGGYGYTF. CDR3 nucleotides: TGTGCCAGCAGGTCGGACAGGGGCGGCTATGGCTACACCTTC. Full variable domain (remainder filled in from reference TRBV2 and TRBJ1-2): EPEVTQTPSHQVTQMGQEVILRCVPISNHLYFYWYRQILGQKVEFLVSFYNNEISEKSEIFDDQFSVERPDGSNFTLKIRSTKLEDSAMYFCASRSDRGGYGYTFGSGTRLTVV.

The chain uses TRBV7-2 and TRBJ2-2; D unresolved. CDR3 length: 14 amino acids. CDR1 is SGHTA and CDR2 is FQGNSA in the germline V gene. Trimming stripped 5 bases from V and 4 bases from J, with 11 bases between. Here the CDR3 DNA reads TGTGCCAGCAGCCTTACCCTGGGCACCGGGGAGCTGTTTTTT. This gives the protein CASSLTLGTGELFF. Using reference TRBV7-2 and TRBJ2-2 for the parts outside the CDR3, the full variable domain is GAGVSQSPSNKVTEKGKDVELRCDPISGHTALYWYRQSLGQGLEFLIYFQGNSAPDKSGLPSDRFSAERTGGSVSTLTIQRTQQEDSAVYLCASSLTLGTGELFFGEGSRLTVL.

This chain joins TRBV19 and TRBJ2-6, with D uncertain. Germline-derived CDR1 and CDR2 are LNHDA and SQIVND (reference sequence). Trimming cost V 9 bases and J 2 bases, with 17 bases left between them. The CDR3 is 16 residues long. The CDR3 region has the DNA TGTGCCAGCCGGACCATGTCGCTCACTGGGGCCAACGTCCTGACTTTC. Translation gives CASRTMSLTGANVLTF.

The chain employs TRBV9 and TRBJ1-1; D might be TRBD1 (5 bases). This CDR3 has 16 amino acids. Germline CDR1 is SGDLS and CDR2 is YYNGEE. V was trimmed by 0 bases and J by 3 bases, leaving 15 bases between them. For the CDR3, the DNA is TGTGCCAGCAGCGTAGCGGTTAAAGGGGTAGACACTGAAGCTTTCTTT. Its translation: CASSVAVKGVDTEAFF.

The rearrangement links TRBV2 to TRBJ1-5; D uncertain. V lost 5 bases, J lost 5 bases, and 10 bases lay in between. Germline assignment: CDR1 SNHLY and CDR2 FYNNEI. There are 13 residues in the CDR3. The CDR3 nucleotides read TGTGCCAGCAGTAGGATTCCTTATCAGCCCCAGCATTTT. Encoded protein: CASSRIPYQPQHF.

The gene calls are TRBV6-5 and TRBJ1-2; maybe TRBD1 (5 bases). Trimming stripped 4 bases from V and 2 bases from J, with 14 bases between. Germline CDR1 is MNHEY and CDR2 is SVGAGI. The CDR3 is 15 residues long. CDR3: CASSSILNRNYGYTF. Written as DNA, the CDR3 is TGTGCCAGCAGTTCCATCCTAAACAGGAACTATGGCTACACCTTC.

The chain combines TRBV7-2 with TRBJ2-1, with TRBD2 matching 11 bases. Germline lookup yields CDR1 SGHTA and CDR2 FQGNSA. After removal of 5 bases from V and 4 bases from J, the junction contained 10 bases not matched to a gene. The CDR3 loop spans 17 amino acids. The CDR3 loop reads CASSPSATSGAYNEQFF. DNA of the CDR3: TGTGCCAGCAGCCCATCCGCGACTAGCGGGGCATACAATGAGCAGTTCTTC.

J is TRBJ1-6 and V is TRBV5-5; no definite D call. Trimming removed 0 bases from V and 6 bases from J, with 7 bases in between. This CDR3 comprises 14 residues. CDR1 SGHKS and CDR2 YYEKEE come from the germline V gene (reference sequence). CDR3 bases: TGTGCCAGCAGCTTGGATCTCAGTAATTCACCCCTCCACTTT. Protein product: CASSLDLSNSPLHF.

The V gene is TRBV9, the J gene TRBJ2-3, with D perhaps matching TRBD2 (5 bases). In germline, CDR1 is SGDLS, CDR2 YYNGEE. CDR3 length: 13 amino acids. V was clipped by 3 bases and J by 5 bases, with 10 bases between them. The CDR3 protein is CASSGTFGDTQYF. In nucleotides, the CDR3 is TGTGCCAGCAGCGGGACTTTTGGAGATACGCAGTATTTT.

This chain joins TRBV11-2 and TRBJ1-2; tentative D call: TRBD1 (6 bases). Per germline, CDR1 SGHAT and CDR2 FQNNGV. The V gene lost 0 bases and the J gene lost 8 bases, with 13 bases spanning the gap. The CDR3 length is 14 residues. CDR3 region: CASSLEGSRGGYTF. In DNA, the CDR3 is TGTGCCAGCAGCTTAGAAGGTAGCAGGGGAGGCTACACCTTC.

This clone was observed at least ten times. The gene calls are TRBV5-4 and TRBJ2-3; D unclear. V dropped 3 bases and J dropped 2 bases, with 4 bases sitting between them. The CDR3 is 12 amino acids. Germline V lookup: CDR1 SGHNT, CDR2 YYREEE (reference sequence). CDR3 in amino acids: CASSWDTDTQYF. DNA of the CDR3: TGTGCCAGCAGCTGGGACACAGATACGCAGTATTTT. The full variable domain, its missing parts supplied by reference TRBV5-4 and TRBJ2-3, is ETGVTQSPTHLIKTRGQQVTLRCSSQSGHNTVSWYQQALGQGPQFIFQYYREEENGRGNFPPRFSGLQFPNYSSELNVNALELDDSALYLCASSWDTDTQYFGPGTRLTVL.

This CDR3 reads CASSLGQGEVLYGYTF. The CDR3 nucleotides read TGTGCCAGCAGCCTTGGACAGGGGGAAGTTCTTTATGGCTACACCTTC. The rearrangement links TRBV5-6 to TRBJ1-2, with 10 positions matching TRBD1. This CDR3 region has 16 residues. Germline V gene sequence: CDR1 SGHDT, CDR2 YYEEEE. V trimming: 4 bases; J trimming: 5 bases; junction bases outside the gene matches: 11.

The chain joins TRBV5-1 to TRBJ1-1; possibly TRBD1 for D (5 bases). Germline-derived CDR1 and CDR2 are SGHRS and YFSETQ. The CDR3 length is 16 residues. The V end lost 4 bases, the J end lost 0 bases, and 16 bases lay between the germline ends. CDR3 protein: CASSLTMGPMNTEAFF. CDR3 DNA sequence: TGCGCCAGCAGCCTAACCATGGGACCTATGAACACTGAAGCTTTCTTT.

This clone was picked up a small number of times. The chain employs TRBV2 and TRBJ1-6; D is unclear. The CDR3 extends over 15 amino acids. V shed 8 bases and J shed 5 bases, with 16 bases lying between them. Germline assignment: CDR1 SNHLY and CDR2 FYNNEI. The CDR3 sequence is CASRASWVDNSPLHF. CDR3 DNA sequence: TGTGCCAGCCGGGCCTCTTGGGTGGATAATTCACCCCTCCACTTT.

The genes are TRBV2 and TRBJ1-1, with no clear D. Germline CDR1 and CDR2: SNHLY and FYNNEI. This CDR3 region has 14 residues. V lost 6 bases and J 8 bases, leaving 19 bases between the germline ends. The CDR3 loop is CASRREAAPLEAFF. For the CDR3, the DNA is TGTGCCAGCAGGCGGGAGGCAGCGCCCTTAGAAGCTTTCTTT.